This T cell receptor beta chain appears in the sequencing data of a study of T cell responses to AZD1222 COVID-19 vaccine. Findings of the study overall: Spike was spanned by vaccine-associated CD4 TCRs, which were dominant at 160-218 and 743-854. None of the repertoires were sampled until the peak T cell response had passed. Breadth and depth of Spike-specific TCRs rose after two AZD1222 doses.

As to this clone: Its antigen is not identified.

Assay: immunoSEQ multiplex PCR; the TCRdb copy retains only in-frame clones and omits some. Found here are around 130,000 clones, 88% of them singletons; the top ten hold approximately 3.7%. This specimen consisted of peripheral blood, obtained on day 0 of AZD1222 vaccination. This sequence originates from an adult in good health.

CDR3: CASSLAGGSYEQYF. In DNA form, the CDR3 reads TGTGCCAGCAGCTTAGCAGGGGGATCCTACGAGCAGTACTTC. V usage is TRBV13 and J usage is TRBJ2-7; 7 bases align to TRBD1. This CDR3 is 14 amino acids long. V trimming: 1 base; J trimming: 1 base; junction bases outside the gene matches: 1. The germline V gene encodes CDR1 PRHDT and CDR2 FYEKMQ (reference sequence).